This TCR beta chain came from a study of cytomegalovirus exposure and HLA in healthy donors. Study-level results: The authors later found TCR association rates varying by HLA locus, with DRB1 most and HLA-C fewest. Researchers reported from a later analysis that most CMV-associated TCR beta chains appeared HLA-restricted. As a later analysis showed, a missense DCLRE1C variant was linked to trimming of TCR beta V- and J-genes.

CDR1 and CDR2 from the germline V gene are SGHVS and FQNEAQ. The CDR3 has 16 amino acids. After removal of 1 base from V and 7 bases from J, the junction contained 9 bases not matched to a gene. The PCR employed 60 Vbeta primers together with 13 Jbeta primers. Assay: immunoSEQ multiplex PCR; the TCRdb copy retains only in-frame clones and omits some. Its table lists about 78,000 clones. As regards this clone: The antigen remains unidentified.

The source of this sequence is a female donor in good health and CMV-seropositive. The rearrangement uses TRBV7-8 and TRBJ2-2; 7 nucleotides align to TRBD2. Material for sequencing was PBMCs. CDR3 in DNA: TGTGCCAGCAGCTTAGTTGGGGGAGGGCCCGGCGGGGAGCTGTTTTTT. Encoded protein: CASSLVGGGPGGELFF.